The entry that follows covers one TCR beta chain sequence. The data originate from a study of blood T cell repertoires in COVID-19. Study context: Sites across the United States, Italy and Spain contributed samples from acute and convalescent COVID-19. Nucleic acid was either cDNA or gDNA, and it came from T cells, B-cell-depleted T cells, or PBMCs.

Per the authors' pipeline: Reference gene primers were amplified, and this amplification served to estimate nucleated cell counts. This table comes from immunoSEQ multiplex PCR, and its TCRdb copy is limited to in-frame clones, with some not included. V and J calls and clone size are given by that table; D and trimming were obtained from the DNA. The sample holds about 150,000 clones, roughly nine tenths seen once. The CDR3 sequence is 13 residues long. Germline lookup yields CDR1 GTSNPN and CDR2 SVGIG (reference sequence). Trimming took off 4 bases at V and 0 bases at J, with 9 bases between the two ends.

The V and J genes are TRBV30 and TRBJ1-1; D possibly corresponds to TRBD1 (5 bases). Sequenced sample: peripheral blood. The origin of this receptor is an older woman with active COVID-19. The CDR3 loop reads CAWTKTVNTEAFF. The CDR3, as DNA: TGTGCCTGGACCAAGACAGTGAACACTGAAGCTTTCTTT.